This T cell receptor (beta chain) comes out of a study of blood T cell repertoires in COVID-19. As for the study in general: Samples came from the United States, Italy and Spain, spanning acute and convalescent COVID-19. The analysed material was cDNA or gDNA that came from T cells, B-cell-depleted T cells, or PBMCs.

The table came from immunoSEQ multiplex PCR; TCRdb's copy has only in-frame clones and leaves some out. Here the sample spans roughly 250,000 clones, roughly 91% being singletons. Germline lookup yields CDR1 MNHEY and CDR2 SVGAGI. V lost 10 bases to trimming and J lost 5 bases; unmatched junction nucleotides: 8. The CDR3 contains 14 residues. The V and J genes are TRBV6-5 and TRBJ1-6; the match to TRBD1 covers 7 bases. The TCR originated in a woman aged 40 to 50 with acute COVID-19. Sample: PBMCs or T cells enriched from blood (not recorded which). The DNA for the CDR3 is TGTGCCACCGATCTGGACAGGAATAATTCACCCCTCCACTTT. Translating it yields CATDLDRNNSPLHF.